This T cell receptor beta chain was captured in a study of beta chain features in type 1 diabetes. What was sequenced were expressed TCRB transcripts, since all of the isolated RNA had been reverse transcribed. Clones were sequenced by immunoSEQ multiplex PCR, and TCRdb holds only the in-frame ones, with some missing. The repertoire holds around 710,000 clones, with roughly 12% as singletons. Broader study findings: Among all four CD4+ subsets, Type 1 diabetes patients had TCRB CDR3s that were moderately but significantly shorter.

About this clone: The antigen remains unidentified.

The CDR3 consists of 15 residues. Looked up from germline, CDR1 is MNHEY and CDR2 is SVGAGI. V lost 5 bases, J lost 0 bases, and 10 bases lay in between. The specimen was naive CD4+ T cells from blood. The sequence was collected from a young man with type 1 diabetes. This chain links TRBV6-5 with TRBJ1-4; D remains unclear. CDR3 loop: CASSPRAATNEKLFF. As DNA, the CDR3 is TGTGCCAGCAGTCCTCGGGCTGCAACTAATGAAAAACTGTTTTTT.